Below, 3 T cell receptor beta chains from the same sample are listed, as sequenced in a study of blood T cell repertoires in COVID-19. Produced via immunoSEQ multiplex PCR; TCRdb's table is partial and in-frame only. The data show about 200,000 clones, 78% seen once. The sequenced sample consisted of peripheral blood. Every receptor here comes from a woman of 80 years or more with active or convalescent COVID-19.

This chain uses TRBV3-1 (or the pseudogene TRBV3-2) with TRBJ1-6, with D possibly TRBD1 on 5 matching bases. CDR1 and CDR2 from the germline V gene are LGHDT and YNNKEL (reference sequence). Trimming pared 0 bases from V and 14 bases from J, leaving 11 bases between. There are 13 residues in the CDR3. Here the CDR3 DNA reads TGTGCCAGCAGCCAAGACAGGGTTCGAGCCCTCCACTTT. Translated: CASSQDRVRALHF.

This clone was recorded only once. V is TRBV3-1 (or the pseudogene TRBV3-2) and J is TRBJ1-2, with TRBD1 as a possible D gene (6 bases). This CDR3 has 14 amino acids. Germline-derived CDR1 and CDR2 are LGHDT and YNNKEL (reference sequence). V gave up 0 bases and J gave up 6 bases, with 11 bases separating them. The DNA of the CDR3 is TGTGCCAGCAGCCAAGACTCCAGACAGGATGGCTACACCTTC. It encodes CASSQDSRQDGYTF.

The chain is built from TRBV28 and TRBJ1-3; D may be TRBD1 (6 bases). The CDR3 is 17 amino acids. V lost 5 bases and J lost 7, with 24 bases in between. The germline CDR1 and CDR2 sequences are MDHEN and SYDVKM. The CDR3 nucleotides read TGTGCCAGCAGTCTGGACAGCCGGTTACCGATGAGGAACACCATATATTTT. Its translation is CASSLDSRLPMRNTIYF.